This T cell receptor (beta chain) was captured by sequencing in a study of blood T cell repertoires in COVID-19. In the authors' workflow: Scientists estimated how many nucleated cells there were by amplifying reference gene primers. This table comes from immunoSEQ multiplex PCR, and its TCRdb copy is limited to in-frame clones, with some not included. For V, J and clone size, that table is used; D and trimming come from the DNA. The sample lists about 110,000 clones; under 90% were seen once. CDR1 is MNHEY, CDR2 SMNVEV, per germline (reference sequence). The CDR3 is 16 amino acids. Unmatched junction bases numbered 15, after V lost 5 bases and J lost 8 bases.

V gene TRBV27 combines with J gene TRBJ1-2, with 9 nucleotides matching TRBD1. The sample comprised peripheral blood. This receptor was taken from an older woman with acute or convalescent COVID-19. CDR3 coding DNA: TGTGCCAGCAGTCAATCCCCGGGACAGGGTTATCTAGGCTACACCTTC. Protein sequence: CASSQSPGQGYLGYTF.